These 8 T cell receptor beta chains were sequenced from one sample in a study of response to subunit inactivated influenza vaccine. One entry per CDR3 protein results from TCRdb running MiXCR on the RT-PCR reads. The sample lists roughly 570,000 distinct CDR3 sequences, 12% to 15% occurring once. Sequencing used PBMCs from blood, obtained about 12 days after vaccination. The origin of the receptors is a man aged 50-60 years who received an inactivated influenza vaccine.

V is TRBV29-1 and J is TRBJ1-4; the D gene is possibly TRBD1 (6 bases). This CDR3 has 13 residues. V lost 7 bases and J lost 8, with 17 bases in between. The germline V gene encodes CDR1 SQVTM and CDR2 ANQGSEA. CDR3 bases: TGCAGCGGAAGTCAGGGGTCGGGAGAAAAACTGTTTTTT. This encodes CSGSQGSGEKLFF.

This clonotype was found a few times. Here the CDR3 reads CASSLNQGANYEQYF. The CDR3 bases are TGTGCCAGCAGTTTAAATCAGGGGGCGAACTACGAGCAGTACTTC. The chain couples TRBV12-3 or TRBV12-4 to TRBJ2-7, with TRBD1 matching over 8 bases. The CDR3 extends over 15 amino acids. Trimming at V came to 2 bases and at J to 3 bases, leaving 6 bases not matched to a gene.

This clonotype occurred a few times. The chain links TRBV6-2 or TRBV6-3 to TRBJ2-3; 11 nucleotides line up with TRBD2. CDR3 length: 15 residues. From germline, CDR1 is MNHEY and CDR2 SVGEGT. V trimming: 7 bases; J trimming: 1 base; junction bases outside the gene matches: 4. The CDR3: CASIQTSGGTDTQYF. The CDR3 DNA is TGTGCCAGCATACAGACTAGCGGGGGCACAGATACGCAGTATTTT.

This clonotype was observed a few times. The CDR3 DNA reads as TGTGCCAGCAGACCAGGGACAGGGGGCTCCTACGAGCAGTACTTC. Its protein product is CASRPGTGGSYEQYF. The V and J genes are TRBV12-3 or TRBV12-4 and TRBJ2-7, with 11 bases that match TRBD1. The CDR3 spans 15 residues. The J segment lost 0 bases and the V segment lost 6 bases, leaving 4 bases of the junction unmatched.

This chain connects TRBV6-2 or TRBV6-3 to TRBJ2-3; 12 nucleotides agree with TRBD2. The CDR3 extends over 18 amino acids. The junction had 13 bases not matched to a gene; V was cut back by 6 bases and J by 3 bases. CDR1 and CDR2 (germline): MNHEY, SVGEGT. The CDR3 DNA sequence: TGTGCCAGCAGACGAACCAAGACCGGGACTAGCGGGACAGATACGCAGTATTTT. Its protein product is CASRRTKTGTSGTDTQYF.

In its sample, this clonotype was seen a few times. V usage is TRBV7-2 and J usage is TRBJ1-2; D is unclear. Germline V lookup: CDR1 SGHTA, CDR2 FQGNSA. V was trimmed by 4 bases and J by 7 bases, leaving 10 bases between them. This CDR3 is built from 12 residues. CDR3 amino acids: CASSSQLIGYTF. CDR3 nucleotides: TGTGCCAGCAGCTCCCAACTCATTGGCTACACCTTC.

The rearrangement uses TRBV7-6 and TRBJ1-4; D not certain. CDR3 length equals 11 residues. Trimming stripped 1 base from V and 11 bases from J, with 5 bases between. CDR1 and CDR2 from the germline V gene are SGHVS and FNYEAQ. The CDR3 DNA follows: TGTGCCAGCAGCTTAGGTAGTAAACTGTTTTTT. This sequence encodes CASSLGSKLFF.

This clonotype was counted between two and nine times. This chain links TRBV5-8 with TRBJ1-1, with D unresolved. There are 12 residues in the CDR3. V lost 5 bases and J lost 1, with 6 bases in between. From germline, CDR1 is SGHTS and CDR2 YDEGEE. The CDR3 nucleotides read TGTGCCAGCAGGAATAGGAACACTGAAGCTTTCTTT. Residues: CASRNRNTEAFF.